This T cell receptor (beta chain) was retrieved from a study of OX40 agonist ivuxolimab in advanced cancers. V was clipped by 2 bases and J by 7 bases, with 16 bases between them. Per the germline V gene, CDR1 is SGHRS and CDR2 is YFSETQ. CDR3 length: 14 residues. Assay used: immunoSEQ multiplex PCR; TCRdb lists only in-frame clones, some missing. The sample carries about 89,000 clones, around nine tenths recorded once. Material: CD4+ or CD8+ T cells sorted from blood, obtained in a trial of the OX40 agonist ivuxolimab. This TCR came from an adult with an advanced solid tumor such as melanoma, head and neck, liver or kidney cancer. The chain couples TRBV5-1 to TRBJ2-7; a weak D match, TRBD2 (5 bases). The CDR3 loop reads CASSFLGDYREQYF. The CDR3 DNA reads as TGCGCCAGCAGCTTCCTCGGGGATTACCGGGAGCAGTACTTC. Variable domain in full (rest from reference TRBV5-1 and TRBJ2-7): KAGVTQTPRYLIKTRGQQVTLSCSPISGHRSVSWYQQTPGQGLQFLFEYFSETQRNKGNFPGRFSGRQFSNSRSEMNVSTLELGDSALYLCASSFLGDYREQYFGPGTRLTVT.